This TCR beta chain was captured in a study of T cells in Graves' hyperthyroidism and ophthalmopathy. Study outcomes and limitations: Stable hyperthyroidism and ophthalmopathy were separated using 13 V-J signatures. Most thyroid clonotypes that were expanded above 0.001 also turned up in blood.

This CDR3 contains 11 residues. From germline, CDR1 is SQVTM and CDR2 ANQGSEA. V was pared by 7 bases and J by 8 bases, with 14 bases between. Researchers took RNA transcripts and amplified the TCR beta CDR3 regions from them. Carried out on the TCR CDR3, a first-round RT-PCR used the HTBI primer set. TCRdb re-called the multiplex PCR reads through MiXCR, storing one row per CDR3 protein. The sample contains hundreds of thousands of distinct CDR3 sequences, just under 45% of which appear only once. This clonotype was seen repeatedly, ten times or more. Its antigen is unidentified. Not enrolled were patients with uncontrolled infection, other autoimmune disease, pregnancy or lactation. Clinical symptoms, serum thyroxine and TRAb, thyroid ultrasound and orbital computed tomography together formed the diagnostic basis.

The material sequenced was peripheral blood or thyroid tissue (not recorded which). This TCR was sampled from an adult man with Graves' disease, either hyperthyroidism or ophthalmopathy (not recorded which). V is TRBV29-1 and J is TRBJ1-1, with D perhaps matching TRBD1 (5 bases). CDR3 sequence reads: CSALGRGEAFF. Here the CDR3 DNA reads TGCAGCGCCCTGGGGAGGGGAGAAGCTTTCTTT.